This TCR beta chain appears in the sequencing data of a study of tumor-infiltrating lymphocytes in localized non-small cell lung cancer. Whole-study findings and limits: TCR sequencing covered a subset of patients with enough tissue. TCRbeta sequencing showed higher T cell infiltration in tumors than uninvolved lung.

The CDR3 has 10 residues. Trimming cost V 6 bases and J 3 bases, with 3 bases left between them. Germline CDR1 and CDR2: MNHNS and SASEGT. This clone came up a few times. Its cognate antigen is unknown. Data came from immunoSEQ multiplex PCR; TCRdb stores just in-frame clones and leaves some out. Among roughly 6,000 clones listed, 55% to 75% were seen once. Sequenced sample: lung tumor tissue. V is TRBV6-1 and J is TRBJ2-7; D gene unclear. The receptor comes from a human donor with non-small cell lung cancer. CDR3 region: CASSYYEQYF. The CDR3 region has the DNA TGTGCCAGCAGCTACTACGAGCAGTACTTC.